This T cell receptor (beta chain) is drawn from a study of blood T cells in healthy people across ages. The CDR3 is made up of 10 amino acids. Germline V gives CDR1 MDHEN, CDR2 SYDVKM. Between the trimmed V and J ends, which lost 4 bases and 5 bases, there was a span of 0 bases. Sample-barcoded 5' priming and a J-beta primer mix drove a second PCR of roughly 7 to 11 cycles. TCRdb redid the calling of the 5' RACE reads with MiXCR, one entry per CDR3 protein. The sample contains about 930,000 distinct CDR3 sequences, about 29% of which appear only once. This clonotype was seen ten or more times. This sample also appeared in a second study, on T cells of mothers and their children.

Sequencing was performed on blood. The receptor was isolated from a woman aged 40 to 49 in good health. V usage is TRBV28 and J usage is TRBJ2-1; D is ambiguous. This CDR3 reads CASSYNEQFF. In DNA, the CDR3 is TGTGCCAGCAGTTACAATGAGCAGTTCTTC.